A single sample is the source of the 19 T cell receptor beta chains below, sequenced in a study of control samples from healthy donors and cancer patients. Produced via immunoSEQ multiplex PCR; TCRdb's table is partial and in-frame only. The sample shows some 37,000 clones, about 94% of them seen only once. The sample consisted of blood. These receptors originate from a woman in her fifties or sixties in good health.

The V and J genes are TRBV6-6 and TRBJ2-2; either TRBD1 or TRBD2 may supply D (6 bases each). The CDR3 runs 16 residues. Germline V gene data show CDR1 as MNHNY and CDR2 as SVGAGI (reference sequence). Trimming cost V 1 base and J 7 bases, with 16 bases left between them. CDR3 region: CASSYFGGPSGGELFF. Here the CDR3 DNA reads TGTGCCAGCAGTTACTTTGGGGGGCCCAGCGGCGGGGAGCTGTTTTTT.

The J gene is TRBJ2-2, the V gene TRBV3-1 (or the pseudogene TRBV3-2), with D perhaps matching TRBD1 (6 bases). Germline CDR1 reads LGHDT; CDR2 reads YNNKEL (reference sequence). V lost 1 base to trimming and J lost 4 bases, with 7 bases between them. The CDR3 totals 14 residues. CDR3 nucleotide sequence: TGTGCCAGCAGCCAAGTACAGGGCACCGGGGAGCTGTTTTTT. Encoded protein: CASSQVQGTGELFF.

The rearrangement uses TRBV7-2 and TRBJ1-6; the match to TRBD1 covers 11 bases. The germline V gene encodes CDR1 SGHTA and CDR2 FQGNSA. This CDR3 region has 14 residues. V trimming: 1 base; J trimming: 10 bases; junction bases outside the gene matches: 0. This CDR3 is CASSLGTGGSPLHF. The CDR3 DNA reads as TGTGCCAGCAGCTTAGGGACAGGGGGCTCACCCCTCCACTTT.

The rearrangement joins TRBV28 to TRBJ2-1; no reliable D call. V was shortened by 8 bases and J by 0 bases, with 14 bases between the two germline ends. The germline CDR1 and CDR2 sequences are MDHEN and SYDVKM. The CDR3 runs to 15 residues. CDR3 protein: CASCRSPDSYNEQFF. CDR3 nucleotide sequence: TGTGCCAGCTGTAGGAGCCCCGACTCCTACAATGAGCAGTTCTTC.

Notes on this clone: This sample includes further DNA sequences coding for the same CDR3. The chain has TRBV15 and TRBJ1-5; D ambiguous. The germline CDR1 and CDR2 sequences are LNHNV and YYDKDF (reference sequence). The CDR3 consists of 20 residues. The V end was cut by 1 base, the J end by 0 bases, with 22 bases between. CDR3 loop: CATSRALRDRVEHSNQPQHF. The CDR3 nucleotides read TGTGCCACCAGCAGAGCACTCCGGGATAGGGTAGAGCATAGCAATCAGCCCCAGCATTTT.

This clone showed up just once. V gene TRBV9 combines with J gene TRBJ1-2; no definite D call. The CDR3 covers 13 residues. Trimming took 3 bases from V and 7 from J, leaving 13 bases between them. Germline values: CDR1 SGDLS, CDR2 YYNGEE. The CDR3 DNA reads TGTGCCAGCAGCGCTCCCAGGAGGTTTGGCTACACCTTC. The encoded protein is CASSAPRRFGYTF.

As DNA, the CDR3 is TGTGCCAGCAGCTTTATTACCGGGACAGGGAACACCGGGGAGCTGTTTTTT. Protein sequence: CASSFITGTGNTGELFF. V and J are TRBV11-3 and TRBJ2-2; TRBD1 matches at 8 bases. J gave up 1 base and V 3 bases, and 7 bases lay outside the gene matches. There are 17 residues in the CDR3. Germline CDR1 is SGHNT and CDR2 is YENEEA.

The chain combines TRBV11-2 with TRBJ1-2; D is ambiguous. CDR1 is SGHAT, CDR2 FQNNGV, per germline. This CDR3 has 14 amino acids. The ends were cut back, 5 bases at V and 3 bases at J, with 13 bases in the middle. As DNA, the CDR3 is TGTGCCAGCAGCACCTGGACGGAGGACTATGGCTACACCTTC. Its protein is CASSTWTEDYGYTF.

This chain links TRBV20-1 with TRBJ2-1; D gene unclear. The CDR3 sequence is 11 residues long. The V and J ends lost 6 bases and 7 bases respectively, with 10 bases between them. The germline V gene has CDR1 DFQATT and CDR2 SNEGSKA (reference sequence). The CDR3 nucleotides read TGCAGTGCCTCGTTTCGAAATGAGCAGTTCTTC. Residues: CSASFRNEQFF.

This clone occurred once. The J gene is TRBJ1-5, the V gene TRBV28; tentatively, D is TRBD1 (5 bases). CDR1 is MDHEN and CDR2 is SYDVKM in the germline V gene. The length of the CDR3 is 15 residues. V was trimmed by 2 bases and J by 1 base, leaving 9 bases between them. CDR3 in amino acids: CASSLQGRSNQPQHF. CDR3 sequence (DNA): TGTGCCAGCAGTTTACAGGGACGGAGCAATCAGCCCCAGCATTTT.

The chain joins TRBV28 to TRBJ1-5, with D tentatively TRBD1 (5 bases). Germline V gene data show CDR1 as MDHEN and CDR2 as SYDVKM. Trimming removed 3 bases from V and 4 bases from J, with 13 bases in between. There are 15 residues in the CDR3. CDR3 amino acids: CASSLIGRGNQPQHF. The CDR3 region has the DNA TGTGCCAGCAGTTTGATCGGTAGGGGTAATCAGCCCCAGCATTTT.

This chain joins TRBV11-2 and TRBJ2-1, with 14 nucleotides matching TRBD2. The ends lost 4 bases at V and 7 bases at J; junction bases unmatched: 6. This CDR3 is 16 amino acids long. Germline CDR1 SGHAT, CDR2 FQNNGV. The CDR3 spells CASSWGLAGAPNEQFF. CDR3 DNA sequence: TGTGCCAGCAGCTGGGGACTAGCGGGAGCCCCTAATGAGCAGTTCTTC.

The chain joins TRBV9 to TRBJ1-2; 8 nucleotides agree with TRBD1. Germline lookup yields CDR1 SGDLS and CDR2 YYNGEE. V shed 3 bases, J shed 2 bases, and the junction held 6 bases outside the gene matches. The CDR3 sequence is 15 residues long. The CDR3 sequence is CASSAGTGTNYGYTF. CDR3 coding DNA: TGTGCCAGCAGCGCGGGGACAGGTACAAACTATGGCTACACCTTC.

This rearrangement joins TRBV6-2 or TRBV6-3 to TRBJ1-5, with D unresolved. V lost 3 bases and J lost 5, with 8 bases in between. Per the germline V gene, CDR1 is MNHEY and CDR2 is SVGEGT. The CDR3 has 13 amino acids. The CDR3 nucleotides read TGTGCCAGCAGTTATTCCTGGGATCAGCCCCAGCATTTT. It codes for CASSYSWDQPQHF.

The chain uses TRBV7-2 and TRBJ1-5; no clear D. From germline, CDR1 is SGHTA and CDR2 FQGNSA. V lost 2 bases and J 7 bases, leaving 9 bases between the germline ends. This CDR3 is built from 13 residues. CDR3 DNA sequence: TGTGCCAGCAGCTTAACGGTGGGGCAGCCCCAGCATTTT. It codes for CASSLTVGQPQHF.

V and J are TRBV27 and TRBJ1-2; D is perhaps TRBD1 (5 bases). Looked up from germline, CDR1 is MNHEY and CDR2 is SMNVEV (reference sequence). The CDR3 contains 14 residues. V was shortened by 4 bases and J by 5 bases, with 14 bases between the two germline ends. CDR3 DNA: TGTGCCAGCAGTTCCTATCAGGGCCAGTATGGCTACACCTTC. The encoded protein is CASSSYQGQYGYTF.

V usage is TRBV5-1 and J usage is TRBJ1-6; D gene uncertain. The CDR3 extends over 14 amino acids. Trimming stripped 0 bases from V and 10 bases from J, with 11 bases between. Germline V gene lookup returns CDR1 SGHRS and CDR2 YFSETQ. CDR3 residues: CASSLDSPRSPLHF. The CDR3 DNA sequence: TGCGCCAGCAGCTTGGATTCTCCGCGATCACCCCTCCACTTT.

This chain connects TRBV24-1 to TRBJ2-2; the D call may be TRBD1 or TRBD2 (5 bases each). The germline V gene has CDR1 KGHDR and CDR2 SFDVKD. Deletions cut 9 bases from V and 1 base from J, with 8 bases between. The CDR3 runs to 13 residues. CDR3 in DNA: TGTGCCACCGGGACGGAGAACACCGGGGAGCTGTTTTTT. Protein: CATGTENTGELFF.

CDR3 in amino acids: CASSSLSSGNTIYF. The CDR3 DNA follows: TGTGCCAGCAGCTCCTTATCGTCTGGAAACACCATATATTTT. The J gene is TRBJ1-3, the V gene TRBV27; D is unclear. Germline CDR1 is MNHEY and CDR2 is SMNVEV (reference sequence). The CDR3 loop spans 14 amino acids. Trimming left V 6 bases short and J 1 base short, with 10 bases between.